There are many counts of the clone carrying this T cell receptor beta chain. TCRdb ran MiXCR on the 5' RACE reads and lists one entry per CDR3 protein. The sample holds 63,000 or so distinct CDR3 sequences; around 15% are singletons and the top ten take approximately 4.6%. The data derive from a study of T cells of healthy individuals. The sequence was collected from a human donor in good health.

CDR3 amino acids: CASSQDLMPQGYGYTF. CDR3 nucleotide sequence: TGTGCCAGCAGCCAAGATCTAATGCCTCAGGGGTATGGCTACACCTTC. The chain links TRBV3-1 to TRBJ1-2; weak D call: TRBD1 (6 bases). The CDR3 consists of 16 residues. In germline, CDR1 is LGHDT, CDR2 YNNKEL (reference sequence). Trimming cost V 0 bases and J 5 bases, with 16 bases left between them.